This TCR beta chain comes out of a study of blood T cell repertoires in COVID-19. This clone appeared a single time. The CDR3 covers 14 residues. CDR1 is ENHRY and CDR2 is SYGVKD in the germline V gene. V was clipped by 4 bases and J by 8 bases, with 14 bases between them. Authors' analysis steps: Estimation of nucleated cell counts was performed using reference gene primer amplification. The method was immunoSEQ multiplex PCR; TCRdb's version includes in-frame clones alone and lacks a portion of them. That table furnishes V, J and clone size, whereas the DNA furnished D and trimming. The sample carries roughly 120,000 clones, 70% to 75% recorded once.

The specimen sequenced was peripheral blood. V and J are TRBV10-3 and TRBJ1-4; tentatively, D is TRBD1 (5 bases). This TCR was recovered from a man older than 75 with COVID-19, enrolled during active disease. In DNA form, the CDR3 reads TGTGCCATCAGTGCGGACATAGCTGGGGAAAAACTGTTTTTT. This sequence encodes CAISADIAGEKLFF.